This T cell receptor beta chain was profiled in a study of shared clonotypes between healthy human individuals (dated by TCRdb to about 2020). About the full investigation: The cohort comprised two women and a few men aged 18 to 49 years. For each donor, three plates each were used for CD4 naive and CD4 memory, two plates were used for CD8 naive, and one plate was used for CD8 memory. The study deeply sequenced blood TCR repertoires of about 5 healthy adults to estimate repertoire size and the extent of clonotype sharing between individuals. To increase sequencing depth and limit assay-specific biases, TCR repertoire library preparation and sequencing were carried out by different laboratories using diverse techniques. Leukapheresis yielded between about 0.85 and 9 billion PBMCs per donor. Broader findings and caveats from the paper: Incomplete sequencing was indicated by rarefaction of sorted-subset datasets, despite the large sequencing depth. Compared with non-shared clonotypes, clonotypes shared by all four sorted-subset donors had higher generation probabilities. Because the study included only a small number of donors, the genetic and exposure-history diversity represented was limited. When a handful of donors were compared, the shared fraction of clonotypes was 5% to 6.5% for naive CD4, about 4% for naive CD8, 2.3% for memory CD4, and 0.35% to 0.4% for memory CD8. Based on pairwise subsampling, the degree of clonotype sharing among donors was expected to be affected by sequencing depth. Sampling was restricted to blood, and TCR repertoires in tissues likely differ from the TCR repertoires found in blood. Estimated clonotype richness was generally larger for naive than for memory subsets.

The donors were healthy, HIV-negative adults who had no recently reported acute infections or vaccinations. All donors were Caucasian adults living in Nashville, Tennessee, USA. CD4+ T cells were enriched by magnetic negative selection; naive cells were then positively selected on CD45RA, and the negative fraction formed the memory subset. Blood was collected by leukapheresis, and PBMCs were isolated by Ficoll-Histopaque density gradient centrifugation and then cryopreserved in liquid nitrogen vapor phase. Purity and quantity of every magnetically sorted T cell population were checked by analytical flow cytometry. Genomic DNA was isolated from each sorted fraction and quantified by UV absorbance on a Nanodrop 2000c. This clone appeared once. What antigen it recognizes has not been identified. Base-call qualities are not available, and no considerably larger clone is one nucleotide away. Using the deep immunoSEQ assay, TCR CDR3 regions were amplified from genomic DNA by multiplex PCR. Extracted genomic DNA from each cell subset was spread evenly across all wells of several immunoSEQ 96-well plates, with each plate serving as a replicate. For sorted subsets, each replicate PCR was loaded with around 220 ng genomic DNA, equivalent to 25,000 to 35,000 T cell genomes. The purified libraries were quantified using a Qubit 3.0 fluorometer, sized with a Bioanalyzer 2100, and then quantified again using the KAPA Library Quantification kit. Every immunoSEQ 96-well plate was sequenced on a dedicated single-read 150-cycle Illumina NextSeq 550 flow cell. On the study's bioinformatics: Because only junctional sequences without quality scores were contained in the immunoSEQ output, filtering matching that applied to full-length reads could not be performed. To assign V/J genes and CDR3, sequences were annotated against IMGT germline references using PyIR, a Python wrapper for IgBLAST v1.9. Reads with weak V/J assignments (E-value above 1e-6), missing CDR3, stop codons, out-of-frame junctions, or ambiguous translated residues were removed. V3J clonotypes were defined as sequences sharing the same inferred V gene, J gene, and CDR3 amino acid sequence. Percentage overlap between repertoires was calculated by dividing the number of shared unique clonotypes by the size of the smaller repertoire. Repertoire richness was assessed with RTK rarefaction, the Chao1 estimator, and Recon v2.1 estimates of unobserved clonotypes. Generation probabilities were computed with OLGA for all TCRbeta clonotypes obtained by the gDNA method from several donors. This immuneACCESS table, as held by TCRdb, lists in-frame sequences with V and J called but not all clones. Of the missing ones, under half trace to an unresolved V gene in checked studies; the others have no known cause. The DNA gave D and trimming, while V, J and clone size come from that table. For this sample the table gives millions of clones, of which 95% were detected only once. The ten most abundant clones make up 0.1% to 0.15% of the sample.

The CDR3, from cysteine to phenylalanine, totals 15 residues. CDR3 DNA only is kept here, 45 bases in frame from base 1. Trimming removed 4 bases from V and 4 bases from J; the gene matches leave 5 bases unexplained. CDR1 and CDR2, looked up from the germline V gene, are SGHRS and YFSETQ. The receptor chain draws on TRBV5-1 and TRBJ1-3, with TRBD1 identical over 10 junction bases. The sequence was collected from a man in his late teens or twenties in good health. Sequencing used naive CD4+ T cells sorted from blood. Taken with the paper, the label for cell subset or site translates to: CD45RA+ positively selected. The DNA sequence reads TGCGCCAGCAGCCACGACAGGGGGCTGGGAAACACCATATATTTT. Its protein is CASSHDRGLGNTIYF. With the rest looked up from the reference TRBV5-1 and TRBJ1-3 genes rather than sequenced, the full variable domain is KAGVTQTPRYLIKTRGQQVTLSCSPISGHRSVSWYQQTPGQGLQFLFEYFSETQRNKGNFPGRFSGRQFSNSRSEMNVSTLELGDSALYLCASSHDRGLGNTIYFGEGSWLTVV.